This TCR beta chain is drawn from a study of naive and memory T cell subsets. The CDR3 totals 16 residues. Germline CDR1 reads DFQATT; CDR2 reads SNEGSKA (reference sequence). J gave up 0 bases and V 0 bases, and 6 bases lay outside the gene matches. Points from the study as a whole: Especially in CD8 cells, naive repertoires contained a few larger clonotypes, possibly CD45RA-re-expressing memory cells.

Both TRBC1 and TRBC2 were covered by a beta constant-region primer of two equimolar oligonucleotides. Four rounds of PCR amplified the ligated cDNA using nested alpha and beta constant-region primers plus SP2. TCRdb analysed the UMI-ligation and nested PCR reads with MiXCR anew, one entry per CDR3 protein. Among approximately 140,000 distinct CDR3 sequences listed, roughly a fifth were seen once. A note on this clonotype: Its antigen is not identified.

The sequenced material came from naive CD8+ T cells from blood. The chain employs TRBV20-1 and TRBJ1-1, with 8 bases fitting TRBD1. The receptor was isolated from a human donor in good health. The CDR3 DNA reads as TGCAGTGCTAGAGATATGGACAGGGTGATGAACACTGAAGCTTTCTTT. The encoded protein is CSARDMDRVMNTEAFF.